These 23 T cell receptor beta chains share one sample of origin, sequenced in a study of control samples from healthy donors and cancer patients. Libraries were prepared by immunoSEQ multiplex PCR; TCRdb keeps only in-frame clonotypes and omits some of them. The sample yields about 150,000 clones, about 93% seen once. Material: blood. The receptors were gathered from a man aged 45 to 65 in good health.

V is TRBV6-6 and J is TRBJ1-5, with TRBD1 matching 7 bases. The CDR3 is 14 residues long. Losses at the gene ends were 6 bases for V and 6 bases for J; bases not matched to a gene: 8. CDR1 MNHNY and CDR2 SVGAGI come from the germline V gene (reference sequence). The CDR3 DNA is TGTGCCAGCAGACCCAGACAGGGCGGTCAGCCCCAGCATTTT. Its translation: CASRPRQGGQPQHF.

V usage is TRBV6-2 or TRBV6-3 and J usage is TRBJ2-2, with D perhaps matching TRBD2 (5 bases). The CDR3 covers 15 residues. The germline V and J ends were trimmed by 6 bases and 5 bases, with 16 bases remaining between them. CDR1 and CDR2 (germline): MNHEY, SVGEGT. CDR3 amino acids: CASSAMRVVTGELFF. CDR3 in DNA: TGTGCCAGCAGCGCCATGAGGGTTGTGACCGGGGAGCTGTTTTTT.

This chain connects TRBV19 to TRBJ2-7; TRBD2 matches 7 bases. From germline, CDR1 is LNHDA and CDR2 SQIVND (reference sequence). The CDR3 extends over 15 amino acids. The J segment lost 4 bases and the V segment lost 1 base, leaving 7 bases of the junction unmatched. Here the CDR3 reads CASSIGLAENYEQYF. The CDR3 nucleotides are TGTGCCAGTAGTATAGGTCTAGCGGAGAATTACGAGCAGTACTTC.

This clone occurred once. The chain recombines TRBV28 with TRBJ1-2; 8 bases line up with TRBD1. The germline V gene has CDR1 MDHEN and CDR2 SYDVKM. CDR3 length: 17 amino acids. Unmatched junction bases numbered 13, after V lost 4 bases and J lost 3 bases. The DNA for the CDR3 is TGTGCCAGCAGTTCGACAGGGAACAGGGGGTTTTACTATGGCTACACCTTC. Its protein product is CASSSTGNRGFYYGYTF.

The chain combines TRBV10-2 with TRBJ2-2; a possible D gene is TRBD2 (6 bases). V was shortened by 2 bases and J by 5 bases, with 24 bases between the two germline ends. This CDR3 region has 19 residues. Germline CDR1 reads WSHSY; CDR2 reads SAAADI. The CDR3 DNA follows: TGCGCCAGCAGTGAGCGAGCGGCGGGGTGGACCGTCGGTACCGGGGAGCTGTTTTTT. It codes for CASSERAAGWTVGTGELFF.

This chain links TRBV9 with TRBJ1-1, with 11 bases fitting TRBD1. CDR3 length: 18 residues. Looked up from germline, CDR1 is SGDLS and CDR2 is YYNGEE. J gave up 9 bases and V 2 bases, and 18 bases lay outside the gene matches. The CDR3 nucleotides read TGTGCCAGCAGCGTCCCCCCCGGGACAGGGGGTACATCCCCACAAGCTTTCTTT. Amino acids: CASSVPPGTGGTSPQAFF. The variable domain in full, with the rest retrieved from reference TRBV9 and TRBJ1-1, is DSGVTQTPKHLITATGQRVTLRCSPRSGDLSVYWYQQSLDQGLQFLIQYYNGEERAKGNILERFSAQQFPDLHSELNLSSLELGDSALYFCASSVPPGTGGTSPQAFFGQGTRLTVV.

CDR3 region: CASRGTGVSYGYTF. The CDR3 coding sequence is TGTGCCAGCAGGGGGACAGGGGTTTCCTATGGCTACACCTTC. The V and J genes are TRBV6-5 and TRBJ1-2; 10 nucleotides agree with TRBD1. Germline lookup yields CDR1 MNHEY and CDR2 SVGAGI. The CDR3 runs to 14 residues. Losses at the gene ends were 6 bases for V and 4 bases for J; bases not matched to a gene: 5.

The chain combines TRBV29-1 with TRBJ2-3, with 8 bases lining up with TRBD2. Germline assignment: CDR1 SQVTM and CDR2 ANQGSEA. Germline trimming cut 6 bases from V and 1 base from J; bases unmatched to any gene: 3. There are 13 residues in the CDR3. CDR3 sequence: CSVISGGTDTQYF. CDR3 coding DNA: TGCAGCGTGATTAGCGGGGGCACAGATACGCAGTATTTT.

The chain combines TRBV5-6 with TRBJ2-1; 9 nucleotides line up with TRBD2. V lost 0 bases and J lost 0; bases outside the gene matches: 4. CDR1 SGHDT and CDR2 YYEEEE come from the germline V gene. This CDR3 has 17 amino acids. The CDR3 sequence is CASSLVGGRASYNEQFF. The CDR3 nucleotides are TGTGCCAGCAGCTTGGTGGGCGGGAGGGCCTCCTACAATGAGCAGTTCTTC.

The chain couples TRBV25-1 to TRBJ1-2; no definite D call. CDR1 and CDR2 (germline): MGHDK, SYGVNS. Trimming removed 2 bases at V and 6 bases at J, with 7 bases between. The CDR3 totals 12 residues. CDR3 residues: CASSEVWDGYTF. The CDR3 DNA is TGTGCCAGCAGTGAAGTTTGGGATGGCTACACCTTC.

The chain links TRBV29-1 to TRBJ2-7, with 16 positions matching TRBD2. Per germline, CDR1 SQVTM and CDR2 ANQGSEA. CDR3 length: 16 amino acids. V gave up 2 bases and J gave up 4 bases; unmatched junction bases: 5. The CDR3, as DNA: TGCAGCGTTGAATTGGGGACTAGCGGGAGGGTTTACGAGCAGTACTTC. It yields the protein CSVELGTSGRVYEQYF.

The V call is TRBV7-9, the J call TRBJ1-6; tentative D call: TRBD1 (6 bases). V was pared by 1 base and J by 5 bases, with 6 bases between. CDR3 size: 14 residues. Germline V CDR1 and CDR2: SEHNR, FQNEAQ (reference sequence). The CDR3 DNA sequence: TGTGCCAGCAGCTTAGGACAGGATAATTCACCCCTCCACTTT. As protein: CASSLGQDNSPLHF.

The CDR3 nucleotides read TGTGCCAGTAGTATGGCGTCCAGGGGAGGTACGCAGTATTTT. Protein: CASSMASRGGTQYF. This rearrangement joins TRBV19 to TRBJ2-3; D possibly uses TRBD1 or TRBD2 (6 bases each). The CDR3 runs to 14 residues. CDR1 and CDR2 from the germline V gene are LNHDA and SQIVND (reference sequence). The ends were cut back, 3 bases at V and 8 bases at J, with 15 bases in the middle.

This sequence joins TRBV6-1 and TRBJ2-3; TRBD1 might be the D (5 bases). Germline lookup yields CDR1 MNHNS and CDR2 SASEGT. This CDR3 contains 13 residues. Trimming left V 2 bases short and J 8 bases short, with 11 bases between. CDR3 in DNA: TGTGCCAGCAGTGAATACAGGACGGGTACGCAGTATTTT. Translating it yields CASSEYRTGTQYF.

This chain uses TRBV24-1 with TRBJ2-1, with D possibly matching TRBD1 (6 bases). V gave up 3 bases and J gave up 2 bases, with 10 bases separating them. This CDR3 spans 15 amino acids. Germline V gene data show CDR1 as KGHDR and CDR2 as SFDVKD. For the CDR3, the DNA is TGTGCCACCAGTGATACGACAGGTACCTACAATGAGCAGTTCTTC. Its translation: CATSDTTGTYNEQFF.

The V and J genes are TRBV29-1 and TRBJ2-7; 7 positions match TRBD2. Trimming removed 2 bases from V and 1 base from J; junction bases left unmatched: 14. This CDR3 contains 17 residues. CDR1 SQVTM and CDR2 ANQGSEA come from the germline V gene. The DNA of the CDR3 is TGCAGCGTTGAACGGGCGGGAGCGGGCTTTAGGTCCTACGAGCAGTACTTC. Protein product: CSVERAGAGFRSYEQYF.

The chain uses TRBV25-1 and TRBJ1-2; 8 bases map to TRBD1. The CDR3 totals 15 residues. Germline V gene sequence: CDR1 MGHDK, CDR2 SYGVNS. Trimming at V came to 2 bases and at J to 0 bases, leaving 2 bases not matched to a gene. CDR3 nucleotides: TGTGCCAGCAGTGAACCACAGGGGGCTAACTATGGCTACACCTTC. Protein sequence: CASSEPQGANYGYTF.

This clone has a single count. J is TRBJ1-5 and V is TRBV6-5, with 7 bases matching TRBD1. The ends lost 7 bases at V and 7 bases at J; junction bases unmatched: 7. The length of the CDR3 is 13 residues. Germline CDR1 and CDR2: MNHEY and SVGAGI. The DNA for the CDR3 is TGTGCCAGCACCGACAGGGTCGGGCAGCCCCAGCATTTT. Translated: CASTDRVGQPQHF.

As DNA, the CDR3 is TGTGCCAGCAGCAAAGGACCCAGGTTCTCCTACGAGCAGTACTTC. This encodes CASSKGPRFSYEQYF. The chain employs TRBV21-1 and TRBJ2-7; the table's TRBD1 call for D was not verified on the DNA. TRBV21-1 is described as a pseudogene. This CDR3 contains 15 residues.

This chain connects TRBV6-6 to TRBJ1-6; unclear D gene. With 0 bases removed from V and 7 bases from J, the gap between germline ends came to 10 bases. Per the germline V gene, CDR1 is MNHNY and CDR2 is SVGAGI (reference sequence). The CDR3 totals 15 residues. The CDR3 nucleotides are TGTGCCAGCAGTTACTCCGGAGAAGGGAATTCACCCCTCCACTTT. The encoded protein is CASSYSGEGNSPLHF.

This clone was detected a few times. The rearrangement uses TRBV5-1 and TRBJ1-1; 7 nucleotides agree with TRBD1. V trimming: 3 bases; J trimming: 5 bases; junction bases outside the gene matches: 7. The CDR3 runs 14 residues. Germline CDR1 and CDR2: SGHRS and YFSETQ. The CDR3 bases are TGCGCCAGCAGCTCCGAACAGGGGAGGACTGAAGCTTTCTTT. This sequence encodes CASSSEQGRTEAFF. Supplemented by reference TRBV5-1 and TRBJ1-1, the full variable domain reads KAGVTQTPRYLIKTRGQQVTLSCSPISGHRSVSWYQQTPGQGLQFLFEYFSETQRNKGNFPGRFSGRQFSNSRSEMNVSTLELGDSALYLCASSSEQGRTEAFFGQGTRLTVV.

Here the CDR3 reads CASSLAPGAGANVLTF. DNA of the CDR3: TGTGCCAGCAGCTTAGCGCCCGGGGCTGGGGCCAACGTCCTGACTTTC. The V gene is TRBV7-9, the J gene TRBJ2-6; possibly TRBD2 for D (5 bases). Germline assignment: CDR1 SEHNR and CDR2 FQNEAQ (reference sequence). V shed 0 bases and J shed 2 bases, with 8 bases lying between them. This CDR3 contains 16 residues.

Worth noting for this clone: At the DNA level, this CDR3 is encoded by other sequences in the same sample as well. The chain links TRBV20-1 to TRBJ2-7; D unclear. Germline V gives CDR1 DFQATT, CDR2 SNEGSKA (reference sequence). CDR3 length: 10 residues. Between the trimmed V and J ends, which lost 2 bases and 4 bases, there was a span of 3 bases. CDR3 amino acids: CSARLYEQYF. CDR3 coding DNA: TGCAGTGCTAGACTTTACGAGCAGTACTTC.